This record looks at one TCR beta chain sequence and its context. The CD4+ fraction was divided into a CD45RA+ naive subset and a CD45RA-negative memory subset. This sample is drawn from a study of shared clonotypes between healthy human individuals. For every subset, genomic DNA was evenly distributed across several immunoSEQ plates. Authors' analysis steps: With immunoSEQ giving junction-only sequences and no quality scores, filtering differed. The assay was immunoSEQ multiplex PCR, and TCRdb's table has in-frame clones only and misses some. V and J calls and clone size are given by that table; D and trimming were obtained from the DNA. Of 2 million to 3 million clones in the sample, 90% to 95% were seen once. Germline lookup yields CDR1 MNHNY and CDR2 SVGAGI (reference sequence). The trim removed 2 bases at V and 8 bases at J, leaving 10 bases unmatched. This CDR3 is built from 16 residues.

Sequencing was carried out using naive CD4+ T cells sorted from blood. Subset in this sample: CD45RA+ positively selected. This receptor was obtained from a man younger than 35 in good health. The chain employs TRBV6-6 and TRBJ2-3; 10 bases align to TRBD2. The CDR3 nucleotides read TGTGCCAGCAGTTACGAGTCTAGCGGGAGTCTGGCTACGCAGTATTTT. This translates into CASSYESSGSLATQYF.